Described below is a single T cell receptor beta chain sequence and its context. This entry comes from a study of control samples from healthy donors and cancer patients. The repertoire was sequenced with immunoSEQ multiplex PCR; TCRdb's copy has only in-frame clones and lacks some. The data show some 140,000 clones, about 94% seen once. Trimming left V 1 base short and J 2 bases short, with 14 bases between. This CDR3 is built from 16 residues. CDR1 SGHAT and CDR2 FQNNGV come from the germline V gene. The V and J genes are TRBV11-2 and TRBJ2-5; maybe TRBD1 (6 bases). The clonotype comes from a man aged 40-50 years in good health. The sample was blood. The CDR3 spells CASSLGRGGAQETQYF. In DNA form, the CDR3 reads TGTGCCAGCAGCTTAGGTCGAGGGGGAGCTCAAGAGACCCAGTACTTC.